Listed below are T cell receptor beta chains from one sample, sequenced in a study of shared clonotypes between healthy human individuals. Produced via immunoSEQ multiplex PCR; TCRdb's table is partial and in-frame only. The sample includes roughly 300,000 clones, around 67% of them seen just once. Sample: memory CD4+ T cells sorted from blood. The receptors stem from a man aged 30 to 39 in good health. Each CDR3 is given with its conserved first and last residue. A D gene is named only where the DNA matches it firmly. Clone size appears in some rows only: once, few, many, or a class for an expanded clone.

few TRBJ1-2 . TRBV4-3 15 TGCGCCAGCAGCCTCCGGACAGACTACCGCTATGGCTACACCTTC CASSLRTDYRYGYTF
. TRBJ1-3 TRBD1 TRBV2 15 TGTGCCAGCAGTTGGACAGGCTCTTCTGGAAACACCATATATTTT CASSWTGSSGNTIYF
. TRBJ1-2 . TRBV13 13 TGTGCCAGCAGCCAACAGATAAAGAATGGCTACACCTTC CASSQQIKNGYTF
few TRBJ2-7 . TRBV7-8 15 TGTGCCAGCAGCTTAGCGCGGGGAGTCCTGCACGAGCAGTACTTC CASSLARGVLHEQYF
. TRBJ2-1 . TRBV5-8 16 TGTGCCAGCAGCACTTTAGCGGAGAGAGCCTACAATGAGCAGTTCTTC CASSTLAERAYNEQFF
. TRBJ2-1 . TRBV5-6 11 TGTGCCAGCAGCTCCAGGAGGGAGCAGTTCTTC CASSSRREQFF
. TRBJ2-7 . TRBV7-2 14 TGTGCCAGCAGCTCAGACTTTACCTCCTACGAGCAGTACTTC CASSSDFTSYEQYF
. TRBJ2-3 TRBD2 TRBV11-1 17 TGTGCCAGCAGCTCAGGGACTAGCGGGACCCGCGGGGATACGCAGTATTTT CASSSGTSGTRGDTQYF
. TRBJ2-6 . TRBV7-2 16 TGTGCCAGCAGCTCAGGGACTGTTTCTGGGGCCAACGTCCTGACTTTC CASSSGTVSGANVLTF
many TRBJ2-3 . TRBV5-1 13 TGCGCCAGCGGGGACGGGGCCACAGATACGCAGTATTTT CASGDGATDTQYF
. TRBJ2-2 . TRBV30 16 TGTGCCTGGAGACGAACCAGGGGGAGGGCCGACGGGGAGCTGTTTTTT CAWRRTRGRADGELFF
. TRBJ2-2 . TRBV27 16 TGTGCCAGCAGCCTCTGGGGGGAGGCGAACACCGGGGAGCTGTTTTTT CASSLWGEANTGELFF
. TRBJ2-7 TRBD1 TRBV5-1 15 TGCGCCAGCAGCTTAACCCCGGGACAGGGCCACGAGCAGTACTTC CASSLTPGQGHEQYF
. TRBJ2-5 TRBD1 TRBV4-3 14 TGCGCCAGCAGCCAGGGGGACAGACAAGAGACCCAGTACTTC CASSQGDRQETQYF
few TRBJ2-1 . TRBV6-1 14 TGTGCCAGCAGTGAACTTCGGGGGAGGATTGAGCAGTTCTTC CASSELRGRIEQFF
. TRBJ2-7 TRBD2 TRBV4-2 17 TGTGCCAGCAGCCAGTGGGGGGGCGCTAGCGGGAGCTACGAGCAGTACTTC CASSQWGGASGSYEQYF
. TRBJ2-5 TRBD2 TRBV5-1 19 TGCGCCAGCAGCTGGGGACTAGCGGGAGGATTAGAGCTGGTGGAGACCCAGTACTTC CASSWGLAGGLELVETQYF
many TRBJ2-7 . TRBV11-2 12 TGTGCCAGCAGCTCCGCAATTGGCGAGCAGTACTTC CASSSAIGEQYF
few TRBJ2-1 . TRBV7-9 11 TGTGCCAGCAGCCGGCTTGATGAGCAGTTCTTC CASSRLDEQFF
once TRBJ2-5 TRBD2 TRBV15 16 TGTGCCACCAGCAGAGGGAGTAGCGGGAGGTCGGAGACCCAGTACTTC CATSRGSSGRSETQYF
. TRBJ2-7 TRBD2 TRBV27 14 TGTGCCAGCAGTATGACTAGCGGGGCCTACGAGCAGTACTTC CASSMTSGAYEQYF
. TRBJ2-1 . TRBV9 16 TGTGCCAGCACCTTTAGCGGCCAGAGCTCCTACAATGAGCAGTTCTTC CASTFSGQSSYNEQFF
. TRBJ2-7 TRBD1 TRBV28 14 TGTGCCAGCAGCACCGGGACAGGGGCCCACGAGCAGTACTTC CASSTGTGAHEQYF
. TRBJ2-2 . TRBV18 15 TGTGCCAGCTCACCCGGCTGGGTCGGCACCGGGGAGCTGTTTTTT CASSPGWVGTGELFF
. TRBJ2-7 . TRBV15 15 TGTGCCACCAGCAGAGATCGGGGGAGCGGCCACGAGCAGTACTTC CATSRDRGSGHEQYF
. TRBJ1-2 TRBD1 TRBV7-2 15 TGTGCCAGCAGCTCAGGACAGGGGGAGTACTATGGCTACACCTTC CASSSGQGEYYGYTF
. TRBJ2-1 . TRBV11-2 13 TGTGCCAGCAGCTTAGATAGCTACAATGAGCAGTTCTTC CASSLDSYNEQFF
. TRBJ2-4 . TRBV28 13 TGTGCCAGCAGTTCTGCCAGGAATGGTATTCAGTACTTC CASSSARNGIQYF
once TRBJ2-7 TRBD2 TRBV27 17 TGTGCCAGCAGCCCGCATCGACTAGCGGGAGGGCCGGGAGAGCAGTACTTC CASSPHRLAGGPGEQYF
few TRBJ1-1 . TRBV29-1 14 TGCAGCGTTGTAGTCAGTCCTATGAACACTGAAGCTTTCTTT CSVVVSPMNTEAFF
many TRBJ2-7 . TRBV10-3 12 TGTGCCACCATGACAGATACCTACGAGCAGTACTTC CATMTDTYEQYF
. TRBJ2-1 . TRBV5-1 13 TGCGCCAGCAGCTTGGACAGAAACAATGAGCAGTTCTTC CASSLDRNNEQFF
. TRBJ2-1 TRBD1 TRBV11-3 15 TGTGCCAGCAGCTTAGAGGGGCGACAGGGTACGAGCCTGTTCTTC CASSLEGRQGTSLFF
. TRBJ2-3 . TRBV11-2 13 TGTGCCAGCAGCCTGTCCGACTCGGATACGCAGTATTTT CASSLSDSDTQYF
. TRBJ1-5 . TRBV4-1 13 TGCGCCAGCAGCCAGATCGGACTTGGGAAACAGCATTTT CASSQIGLGKQHF
. TRBJ1-1 . TRBV6-6 14 TGTGCCAGCAGTTATGCGGGGGGGAGCACTGAAGCTTTCTTT CASSYAGGSTEAFF
. TRBJ2-2 TRBD1 TRBV5-1 18 TGCGCCAGCAGCTTTGTGTTCTTCGAGACAGGGGTGAGCGGGGAGCTGTTTTTT CASSFVFFETGVSGELFF
. TRBJ2-3 TRBD1 TRBV29-1 14 TGCAGCGTCCCGGACAGGGGGCGAACAGATACGCAGTATTTT CSVPDRGRTDTQYF
. TRBJ2-3 TRBD1 TRBV6-1 14 TGTGCCAGCAGTGTGGGACAGGCCACAGATACGCAGTATTTT CASSVGQATDTQYF
. TRBJ1-4 . TRBV18 13 TGTGCCAGCTCACCAAGTATAGATGAAAAACTGTTTTTT CASSPSIDEKLFF
. TRBJ1-1 . TRBV27 15 TGTGCCAGCAGTTCGAGTTTCGGGAAAGTGACTGAAGCTTTCTTT CASSSSFGKVTEAFF
once TRBJ1-3 . TRBV5-1 15 TGCGCCAGCAGCCTTGGACTTAGTACTGGAAACACCATATATTTT CASSLGLSTGNTIYF
. TRBJ2-1 . TRBV11-2 15 TGTGCCAGCAGCTTAGTGCGGGCTTCCTACAATGAGCAGTTCTTC CASSLVRASYNEQFF
. TRBJ2-1 TRBD2 TRBV7-2 14 TGTGCCAGCAGATTTAGCGGGTCATACAATGAGCAGTTCTTC CASRFSGSYNEQFF
few TRBJ2-4 . TRBV19 14 TGTGCCAGTAGTATCCTGGGGGGTGAGGACATTCAGTACTTC CASSILGGEDIQYF
. TRBJ2-1 . TRBV7-9 14 TGTGCCAGCAGCGTAGTTGGCGGGTTGAATGAGCAGTTCTTC CASSVVGGLNEQFF
. TRBJ2-6 TRBD1 TRBV5-6 18 TGTGCCAGCAGCTTGAGAGACAGGGGACGTACTGGGGCCAACGTCCTGACTTTC CASSLRDRGRTGANVLTF
. TRBJ2-2 . TRBV27 16 TGTGCCAGCAGGGATTGGGACAGCGGGATCACCGGGGAGCTGTTTTTT CASRDWDSGITGELFF
. TRBJ1-3 . TRBV18 15 TGTGCCAGCTCACCGGACAGCCGTCCTGGAAACACCATATATTTT CASSPDSRPGNTIYF
. TRBJ2-7 . TRBV2 19 TGTGCCAGCAGTGCCGAAGCGACTTCAGGGATGGGTTGGATCTACGAGCAGTACTTC CASSAEATSGMGWIYEQYF
few TRBJ2-3 . TRBV11-2 12 TGTGCCAGCAGTCTATCGACAGATACGCAGTATTTT CASSLSTDTQYF
. TRBJ2-3 TRBD1 TRBV9 16 TGTGCCAGCAGCGCCCGACTCGGACAGGGAACAGATACGCAGTATTTT CASSARLGQGTDTQYF
. TRBJ2-3 . TRBV27 13 TGTGCCAGCAGTTTATCCATCACAGATACGCAGTATTTT CASSLSITDTQYF
. TRBJ1-4 . TRBV27 15 TGTGCCAGCAGTCCCCTAGTTGGGGCTAATGAAAAACTGTTTTTT CASSPLVGANEKLFF
. TRBJ1-1 . TRBV11-2 13 TGTGCCAGCAGCCTACAGATTTGGACTGAAGCTTTCTTT CASSLQIWTEAFF
. TRBJ1-4 . TRBV2 15 TGTGCCAGCAGTGACTTCAGTGAAGATTTCGAAAAACTGTTTTTT CASSDFSEDFEKLFF
. TRBJ2-5 TRBD1 TRBV5-4 16 TGTGCCAGCAGCTTGGGGGACAGGGTGGGGAGCTCGGCCCAGTACTTC CASSLGDRVGSSAQYF
. TRBJ2-3 . TRBV5-1 12 TGCGCCAGCAGCCTGGAGGCGGATACGCAGTATTTT CASSLEADTQYF
. TRBJ2-3 TRBD2 TRBV5-4 16 TGTGCCAGCAGCTTGTACCTAGCGGGAGCGGGAGATACGCAGTATTTT CASSLYLAGAGDTQYF